Following are 21 T cell receptor beta chains from one sample sequenced in a study of beta chain features in type 1 diabetes. Of the isolated RNA, all was reverse transcribed, and so the sequenced material was expressed TCRB transcripts. Clones were sequenced by immunoSEQ multiplex PCR, and TCRdb holds only the in-frame ones, with some missing. The sample holds about 220,000 clones, about a tenth seen once. The sample taken for sequencing was central memory CD4+ T cells from blood. These receptors were obtained from a man younger than 35 in good health.

This clone came up a few times. The rearrangement uses TRBV6-1 and TRBJ1-5, with D perhaps TRBD1 (6 bases). CDR3 length equals 14 residues. Germline-derived CDR1 and CDR2 are MNHNS and SASEGT. Trimming shortened V by 6 bases and J by 0 bases, and 9 bases separated the two germline ends. This chain's CDR3 is CASSQGYSNQPQHF. The CDR3 DNA sequence: TGTGCCAGCAGCCAGGGGTATAGCAATCAGCCCCAGCATTTT.

The sample holds a few counts of this clone. The chain couples TRBV4-2 to TRBJ2-2; 8 nucleotides agree with TRBD2. The CDR3 runs 16 residues. Germline-derived CDR1 and CDR2 are LGHNA and YNFKEQ. V lost 7 bases and J lost 4; bases outside the gene matches: 11. CDR3 region: CASNPLGAGGTGELFF. The CDR3 bases are TGTGCCAGCAATCCCCTAGGTGCGGGAGGCACCGGGGAGCTGTTTTTT.

The chain is built from TRBV10-3 and TRBJ1-5; D call uncertain. The germline V gene has CDR1 ENHRY and CDR2 SYGVKD. The V end lost 7 bases, the J end lost 0 bases, and 22 bases lay between the germline ends. There are 18 residues in the CDR3. CDR3 sequence (DNA): TGTGCCATCACCACCCTAATTTTCAGAATACTTAGCAATCAGCCCCAGCATTTT. It specifies CAITTLIFRILSNQPQHF.

This clone showed up just once. The chain links TRBV5-1 to TRBJ2-7, with D perhaps matching TRBD1 (6 bases). The CDR3 contains 13 residues. V was trimmed by 3 bases and J by 2 bases, leaving 9 bases between them. Looked up from germline, CDR1 is SGHRS and CDR2 is YFSETQ. The CDR3 is CASSSTGTYEQYF. Written as DNA, the CDR3 is TGCGCCAGCAGCTCGACAGGAACCTACGAGCAGTACTTC.

A few counts support this clone. This probably arose from a read error, given a far larger clone one base away. The V call is TRBV28, the J call TRBJ2-5, with 8 bases matching TRBD1. Germline V CDR1 and CDR2: MDHEN, SYDVKM. The CDR3 has 18 amino acids. The chain's CDR3 is CAISPIGGMTGAKETQYF. As DNA, the CDR3 is TGTGCCATCAGTCCCATCGGAGGGATGACAGGGGCGAAAGAGACCCAGTACTTC.

The chain employs TRBV28 and TRBJ2-7; 10 bases agree with TRBD1. The CDR3 contains 15 residues. V was clipped by 3 bases and J by 2 bases; unmatched bases: 4. Germline V gene sequence: CDR1 MDHEN, CDR2 SYDVKM. The CDR3 sequence is CASSFAGTGAYEQYF. The CDR3 nucleotides read TGTGCCAGCAGTTTTGCCGGGACAGGGGCCTACGAGCAGTACTTC. The full variable domain, its missing parts supplied by reference TRBV28 and TRBJ2-7, is DVKVTQSSRYLVKRTGEKVFLECVQDMDHENMFWYRQDPGLGLRLIYFSYDVKMKEKGDIPEGYSVSREKKERFSLILESASTNQTSMYLCASSFAGTGAYEQYFGPGTRLTVT.

This chain uses TRBV4-3 with TRBJ1-2; 8 positions agree with TRBD1. The CDR3 sequence is 16 residues long. V lost 4 bases, J lost 4 bases, and 11 bases stayed unmatched. The germline V gene encodes CDR1 LGHNA and CDR2 YSLEER. CDR3 in amino acids: CASSLWVDRVAYGYTF. The DNA for the CDR3 is TGCGCCAGCAGCCTCTGGGTGGACAGGGTGGCCTATGGCTACACCTTC.

Details on this clone: With a far larger clone one base away, a read error is the likely cause. The V call is TRBV29-1, the J call TRBJ2-7; possibly TRBD1 or TRBD2 for D (6 bases each). Germline CDR1 and CDR2: SQVTM and ANQGSEA. Trimming removed 4 bases at V and 5 bases at J, with 9 bases between. The CDR3 is made up of 11 amino acids. The chain's CDR3 is CSVGGANEQYF. The CDR3 DNA reads TGCAGCGTTGGGGGGGCCAACGAGCAGTACTTC.

This chain joins TRBV7-2 and TRBJ2-7, with 11 bases identical to TRBD1. Germline CDR1 reads SGHTA; CDR2 reads FQGNSA. The CDR3 totals 16 residues. V shed 4 bases and J 2 bases; nucleotides not matched to a gene: 7. This CDR3 is CASSSRDRGRTYEQYF. CDR3 coding DNA: TGTGCCAGCAGCTCCAGGGACAGGGGGAGGACCTACGAGCAGTACTTC.

This clone was observed many times. The chain employs TRBV29-1 and TRBJ2-1, with TRBD2 as a possible D gene (6 bases). CDR3 size: 12 residues. Germline CDR1 and CDR2: SQVTM and ANQGSEA. V was pared by 0 bases and J by 14 bases, with 14 bases between. For the CDR3, the DNA is TGCAGCGTTGAAGAAGGCTTCGCGGGGAAGTTCTTC. This gives the protein CSVEEGFAGKFF.

This clone was observed at least ten times. The chain employs TRBV5-4 and TRBJ2-5, with D unclear. V was shortened by 4 bases and J by 5 bases, with 18 bases between the two germline ends. Germline CDR1 reads SGHNT; CDR2 reads YYREEE (reference sequence). The CDR3 has 15 amino acids. The CDR3 reads CASSPGLTPMETQYF. The CDR3 bases are TGTGCCAGCAGCCCCGGGCTAACGCCTATGGAGACCCAGTACTTC.

This clone was observed a handful of times. V and J are TRBV7-9 and TRBJ2-6; tentatively, D is TRBD1 (7 bases). V shed 3 bases and J shed 4 bases, with 10 bases lying between them. Germline CDR1 and CDR2: SEHNR and FQNEAQ (reference sequence). This CDR3 has 15 amino acids. The CDR3 loop reads CASSLEGAGANVLTF. For the CDR3, the DNA is TGTGCCAGCAGCTTGGAGGGGGCCGGGGCCAACGTCCTGACTTTC.

V and J are TRBV2 and TRBJ2-1, with 10 bases matching TRBD2. This CDR3 is 14 amino acids long. Germline assignment: CDR1 SNHLY and CDR2 FYNNEI. After removal of 3 bases from V and 6 bases from J, the junction contained 2 bases not matched to a gene. CDR3 protein: CASSEASGSNEQFF. CDR3 in DNA: TGTGCCAGCAGTGAGGCTAGCGGGAGCAATGAGCAGTTCTTC. The full variable domain, in which reference TRBV2 and TRBJ2-1 provide the parts outside the CDR3, is EPEVTQTPSHQVTQMGQEVILRCVPISNHLYFYWYRQILGQKVEFLVSFYNNEISEKSEIFDDQFSVERPDGSNFTLKIRSTKLEDSAMYFCASSEASGSNEQFFGPGTRLTVL.

The chain recombines TRBV9 with TRBJ2-3; weak D call: TRBD1 (5 bases). Per germline, CDR1 SGDLS and CDR2 YYNGEE. This CDR3 spans 16 amino acids. Between the trimmed V and J ends, which lost 0 bases and 4 bases, there was a span of 15 bases. The CDR3 protein is CASSVVVGQGADTQYF. CDR3 nucleotides: TGTGCCAGCAGCGTAGTGGTAGGCCAAGGGGCAGATACGCAGTATTTT.

The gene calls are TRBV5-1 and TRBJ2-7; TRBD1 might be the D (5 bases). CDR1 is SGHRS, CDR2 YFSETQ, per germline. The CDR3 is 11 amino acids. Between the trimmed V and J ends, which lost 8 bases and 3 bases, there was a span of 9 bases. CDR3 residues: CARGLGYEQYF. CDR3 nucleotide sequence: TGCGCCAGGGGGCTCGGCTACGAGCAGTACTTC.

V gene TRBV9 combines with J gene TRBJ2-3; maybe TRBD1 (6 bases). The germline CDR1 and CDR2 sequences are SGDLS and YYNGEE. The length of the CDR3 is 12 residues. V shed 7 bases and J shed 6 bases, with 12 bases lying between them. This CDR3 is CASGTRGDTQYF. CDR3 in DNA: TGTGCCAGCGGAACTAGGGGGGATACGCAGTATTTT.

This clone was seen more than once but under ten times. This rearrangement joins TRBV7-8 to TRBJ2-7, with D possibly called TRBD1 or TRBD2 (6 bases each). CDR3 length: 15 residues. Germline V gives CDR1 SGHVS, CDR2 FQNEAQ. The V gene lost 6 bases and the J gene lost 3 bases, with 18 bases spanning the gap. The CDR3 nucleotides are TGTGCCAGCAGACGAGAGGGGGGCAAGGGCTACGAGCAGTACTTC. It is translated as CASRREGGKGYEQYF. Drawing the rest from reference TRBV7-8 and TRBJ2-7, the complete variable domain is GAGVSQSPRYKVAKRGQDVALRCDPISGHVSLFWYQQALGQGPEFLTYFQNEAQLDKSGLPSDRFFAERPEGSVSTLKIQRTQQEDSAVYLCASRREGGKGYEQYFGPGTRLTVT.

This clone showed up just a few times. CDR3: CASSPGVLSGANVLTF. CDR3 in DNA: TGTGCCAGCAGCCCCGGAGTCCTCTCTGGGGCCAACGTCCTGACTTTC. The V call is TRBV4-2, the J call TRBJ2-6; D is unclear. Germline lookup yields CDR1 LGHNA and CDR2 YNFKEQ. Trimming removed 4 bases from V and 0 bases from J, with 10 bases in between. The CDR3 totals 16 residues.

This chain uses TRBV9 with TRBJ2-1; 7 bases are shared with TRBD2. V lost 6 bases and J lost 5; bases outside the gene matches: 11. The CDR3 sequence is 15 residues long. CDR1 and CDR2 from the germline V gene are SGDLS and YYNGEE. This CDR3 is CASTLSGTNNNEQFF. The CDR3 DNA reads TGTGCCAGCACCCTCTCGGGGACTAACAACAATGAGCAGTTCTTC.

This clone was detected a few times. The chain recombines TRBV7-2 with TRBJ2-1; no reliable D call. V gave up 3 bases and J gave up 4 bases, with 13 bases separating them. CDR3 length: 15 amino acids. Germline CDR1 SGHTA, CDR2 FQGNSA. The CDR3: CASSFQVEAYNEQFF. The CDR3 coding sequence is TGTGCCAGCAGCTTTCAGGTCGAGGCATACAATGAGCAGTTCTTC.

This clone has a handful of counts. This chain connects TRBV29-1 to TRBJ2-7; D may be TRBD1 (5 bases). Germline V gene lookup returns CDR1 SQVTM and CDR2 ANQGSEA. Trimming took off 4 bases at V and 4 bases at J, with 8 bases between the two ends. There are 11 residues in the CDR3. The CDR3 region has the DNA TGCAGCGTTGTAGGGGTTTACGAGCAGTACTTC. As protein: CSVVGVYEQYF.